This TCR beta chain was documented in a study of technical replicates of blood from a handful of donors. Repertoires were generated with immunoSEQ multiplex PCR, while TCRdb's copy carries only in-frame clones and drops some. The data hold some 99,000 clones, with 95% observed a single time. The CDR3 runs 15 residues. Between the trimmed V and J ends, which lost 5 bases and 1 base, there was a span of 13 bases. Germline CDR1 is SGHTA and CDR2 is FQGTGA. The V gene is TRBV7-3, the J gene TRBJ2-3, with unresolved D. Sequencing input: T cells isolated from PBMCs. The clonotype originates from a human donor in good health. The CDR3 DNA sequence: TGTGCCAGCAGCCCCCAACCCGGTCGCACAGATACGCAGTATTTT. Its translation: CASSPQPGRTDTQYF.